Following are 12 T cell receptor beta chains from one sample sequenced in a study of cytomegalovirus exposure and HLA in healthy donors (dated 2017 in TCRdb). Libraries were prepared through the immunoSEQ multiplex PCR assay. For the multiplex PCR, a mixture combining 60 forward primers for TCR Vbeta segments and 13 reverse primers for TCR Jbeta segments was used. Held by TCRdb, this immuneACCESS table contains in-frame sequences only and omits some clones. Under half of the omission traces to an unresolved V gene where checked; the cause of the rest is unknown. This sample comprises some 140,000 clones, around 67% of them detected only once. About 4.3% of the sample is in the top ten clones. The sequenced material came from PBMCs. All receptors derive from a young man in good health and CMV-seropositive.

CDR3 nucleotides: TGTGCCAGTAGTGCCGGGGGGCTTTTAGCCAAAAACATTCAGTACTTC. This encodes CASSAGGLLAKNIQYF. The chain carries TRBV19 and TRBJ2-4, with a weak D call TRBD2 (7 bases). CDR1 LNHDA and CDR2 SQIVND come from the germline V gene (reference sequence). The CDR3 has 16 residues. V was cut by 5 bases and J by 0 bases, with 14 bases left in between.

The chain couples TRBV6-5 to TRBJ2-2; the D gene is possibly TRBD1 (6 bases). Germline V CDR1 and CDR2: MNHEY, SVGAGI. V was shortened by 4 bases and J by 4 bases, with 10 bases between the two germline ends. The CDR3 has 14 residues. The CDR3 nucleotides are TGTGCCAGCAGTTCAGGGGAAGCCACCGGGGAGCTGTTTTTT. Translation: CASSSGEATGELFF.

This CDR3 is CASSQTSGIGTDTQYF. In DNA, the CDR3 is TGTGCCAGCAGCCAGACTAGCGGGATTGGCACAGATACGCAGTATTTT. The chain combines TRBV2 with TRBJ2-3, with TRBD2 identical over 11 bases. The germline CDR1 and CDR2 sequences are SNHLY and FYNNEI. Losses at the gene ends were 6 bases for V and 1 base for J; bases not matched to a gene: 6. This CDR3 comprises 16 residues.

In nucleotides, the CDR3 is TGTGCCAGCAGCCGGGACAACTCTGGAAACACCATATATTTT. As protein: CASSRDNSGNTIYF. The chain uses TRBV5-6 and TRBJ1-3, with D maybe TRBD1 (6 bases). V was cut by 4 bases and J by 0 bases, with 8 bases left in between. CDR1 and CDR2 from the germline V gene are SGHDT and YYEEEE. CDR3 length: 14 amino acids.

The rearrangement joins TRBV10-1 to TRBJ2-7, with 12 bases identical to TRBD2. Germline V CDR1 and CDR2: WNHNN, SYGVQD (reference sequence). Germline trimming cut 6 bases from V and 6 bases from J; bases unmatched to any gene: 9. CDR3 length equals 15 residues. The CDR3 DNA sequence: TGCGCCAGCAGGGACAGACTAGCGGGGGAAGGCGAGCAGTACTTC. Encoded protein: CASRDRLAGEGEQYF.

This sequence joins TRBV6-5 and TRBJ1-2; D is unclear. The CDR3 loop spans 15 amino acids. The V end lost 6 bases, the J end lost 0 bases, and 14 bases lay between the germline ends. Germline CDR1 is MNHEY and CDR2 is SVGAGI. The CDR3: CASSRGPEPNYGYTF. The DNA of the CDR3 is TGTGCCAGCAGCCGAGGTCCAGAGCCTAACTATGGCTACACCTTC.

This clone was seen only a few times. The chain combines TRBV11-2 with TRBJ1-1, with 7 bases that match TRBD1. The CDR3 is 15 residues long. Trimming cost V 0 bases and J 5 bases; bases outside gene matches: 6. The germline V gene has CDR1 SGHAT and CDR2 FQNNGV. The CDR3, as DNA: TGTGCCAGCAGCTTAGATCCGGCAGGGGGGACTGAAGCTTTCTTT. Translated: CASSLDPAGGTEAFF.

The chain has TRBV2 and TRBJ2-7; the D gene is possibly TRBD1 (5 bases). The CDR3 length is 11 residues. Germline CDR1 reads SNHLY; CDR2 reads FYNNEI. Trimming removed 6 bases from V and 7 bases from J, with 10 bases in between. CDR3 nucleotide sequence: TGTGCCAGCAGCTACGACAGTGAGCAGTACTTC. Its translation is CASSYDSEQYF.

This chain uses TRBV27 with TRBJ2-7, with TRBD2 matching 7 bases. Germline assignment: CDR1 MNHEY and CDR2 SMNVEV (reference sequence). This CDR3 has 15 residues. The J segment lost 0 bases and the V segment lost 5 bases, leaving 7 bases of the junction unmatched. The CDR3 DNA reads TGTGCCAGCAGTGAGGGACTATTGAGCTCCTACGAGCAGTACTTC. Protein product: CASSEGLLSSYEQYF.

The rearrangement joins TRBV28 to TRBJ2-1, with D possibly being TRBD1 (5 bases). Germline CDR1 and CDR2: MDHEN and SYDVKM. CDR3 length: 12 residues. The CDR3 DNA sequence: TGTACGACAGTGAGCTCCTACAATGAGCAGTTCTTC. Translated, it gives CTTVSSYNEQFF.

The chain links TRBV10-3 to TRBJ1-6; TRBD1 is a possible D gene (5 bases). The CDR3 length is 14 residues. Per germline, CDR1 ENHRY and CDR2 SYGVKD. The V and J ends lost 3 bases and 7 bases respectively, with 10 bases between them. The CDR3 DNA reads TGTGCCATCAGTGATGGAGGGGTCAATTCACCCCTCCACTTT. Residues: CAISDGGVNSPLHF.

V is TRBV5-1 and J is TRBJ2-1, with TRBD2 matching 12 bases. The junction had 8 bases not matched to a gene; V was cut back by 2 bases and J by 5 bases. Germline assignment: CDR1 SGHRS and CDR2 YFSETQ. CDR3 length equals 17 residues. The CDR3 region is CASSFWASGGANNEQFF. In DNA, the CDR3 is TGCGCCAGCAGCTTCTGGGCTAGCGGGGGGGCGAACAATGAGCAGTTCTTC.